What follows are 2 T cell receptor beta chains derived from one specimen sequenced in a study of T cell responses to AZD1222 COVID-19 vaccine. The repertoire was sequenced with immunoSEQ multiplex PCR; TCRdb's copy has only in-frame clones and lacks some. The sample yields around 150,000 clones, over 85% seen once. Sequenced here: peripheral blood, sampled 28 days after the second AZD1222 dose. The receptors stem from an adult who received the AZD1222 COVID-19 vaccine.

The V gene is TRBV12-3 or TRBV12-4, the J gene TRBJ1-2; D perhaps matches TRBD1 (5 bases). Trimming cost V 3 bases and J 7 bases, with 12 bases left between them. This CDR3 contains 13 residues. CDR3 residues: CASSFGGVLGYTF. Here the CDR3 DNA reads TGTGCCAGCAGTTTCGGGGGGGTGCTTGGCTACACCTTC.

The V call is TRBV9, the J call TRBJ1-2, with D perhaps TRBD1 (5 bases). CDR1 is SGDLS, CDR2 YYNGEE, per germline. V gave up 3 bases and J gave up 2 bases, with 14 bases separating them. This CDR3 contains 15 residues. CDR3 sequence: CASSEGITVNYGYTF. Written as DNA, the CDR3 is TGTGCCAGCAGCGAGGGGATTACAGTAAACTATGGCTACACCTTC. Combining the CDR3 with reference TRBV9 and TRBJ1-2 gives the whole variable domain DSGVTQTPKHLITATGQRVTLRCSPRSGDLSVYWYQQSLDQGLQFLIQYYNGEERAKGNILERFSAQQFPDLHSELNLSSLELGDSALYFCASSEGITVNYGYTFGSGTRLTVV.